The subject of this entry is one T cell receptor beta chain. Its antigen is unknown. Sequenced by immunoSEQ multiplex PCR; TCRdb stores in-frame clones only, minus some. The data show a few hundred thousand clones, around 86% seen once. The data originate from a study of cytomegalovirus exposure and HLA in healthy donors. Study in general: Later, an analysis reported that the approximately 120 validation repertoires had used the same platform as the 500 to 750 first-cohort repertoires. Study findings and constraints: Subsequent analysis found a tendency for first-cohort TCR clusters to co-occur within the 90 to 150 validation repertoires. There were about 160 TCR beta chains listed as cytomegalovirus-associated.

Between the trimmed V and J ends, which lost 11 bases and 0 bases, there was a span of 20 bases. Germline CDR1 is LGHNA and CDR2 is YNFKEQ. This CDR3 region has 16 residues. V and J are TRBV4-2 and TRBJ1-5; no reliable D call. Input material: PBMCs. The origin of this receptor is a woman between 18 and 29 years old in good health and CMV-seronegative. As DNA, the CDR3 is TGTGCCGGTGTTAGGAGCCCAGAGGATAGCAATCAGCCCCAGCATTTT. It specifies CAGVRSPEDSNQPQHF.